This T cell receptor (beta chain) was profiled in a study of shared clonotypes between healthy human individuals. Regarding the study as a whole: Having only a few donors restricted how much genetic and exposure-history diversity was captured.

Execution of the assay was at deep level. The data were produced by immunoSEQ multiplex PCR, yet TCRdb's version contains in-frame clones alone and is incomplete. Among roughly 500,000 clones listed, about 85% were seen once. A remark on this clone: Its matching antigen is unknown. A far larger clone is only one base removed, so a read error is likely. This sample includes further DNA sequences coding for the same CDR3.

CDR3 length: 19 amino acids. Germline lookup yields CDR1 SGHVS and CDR2 FNYEAQ. Trimming cost V 9 bases and J 0 bases; bases outside gene matches: 14. The sequence was collected from a woman in her 40s in good health. Some clones in this sample may be carry-over from other donors' samples. The sequenced sample consisted of PBMCs. The V call is TRBV7-6, the J call TRBJ2-1, with 13 bases identical to TRBD2. Here the CDR3 DNA reads TGTGCCAGTAGCCGGGGGGCACTAGCGGGAGGGAGCTCCTACAATGAGCAGTTCTTC. The encoded protein is CASSRGALAGGSSYNEQFF.